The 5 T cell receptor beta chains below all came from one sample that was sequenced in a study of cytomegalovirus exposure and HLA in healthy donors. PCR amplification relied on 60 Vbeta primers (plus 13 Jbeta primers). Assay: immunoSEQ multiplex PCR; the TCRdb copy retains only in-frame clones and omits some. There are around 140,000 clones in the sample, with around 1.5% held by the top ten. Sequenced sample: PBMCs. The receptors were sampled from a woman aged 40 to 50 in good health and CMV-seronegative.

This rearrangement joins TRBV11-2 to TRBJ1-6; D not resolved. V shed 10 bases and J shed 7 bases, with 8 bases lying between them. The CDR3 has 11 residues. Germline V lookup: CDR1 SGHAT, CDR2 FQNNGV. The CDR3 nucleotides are TGTGCCACCCGAGGAAATTCACCCCTCCACTTT. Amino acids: CATRGNSPLHF.

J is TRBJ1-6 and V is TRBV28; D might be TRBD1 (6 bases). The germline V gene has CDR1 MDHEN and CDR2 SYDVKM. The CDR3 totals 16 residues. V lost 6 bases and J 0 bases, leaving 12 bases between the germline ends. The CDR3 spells CASSPGTLSYNSPLHF. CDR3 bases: TGTGCCAGCAGCCCGGGGACACTCTCCTATAATTCACCCCTCCACTTT.

This CDR3 is CASSQGLSSYEQYF. CDR3 bases: TGCGCCAGCAGCCAAGGGCTCAGCTCCTACGAGCAGTACTTC. The chain recombines TRBV4-3 with TRBJ2-7; D remains ambiguous. V lost 1 base and J lost 0, with 7 bases in between. The CDR3 length is 14 residues. Germline CDR1 and CDR2: LGHNA and YSLEER.

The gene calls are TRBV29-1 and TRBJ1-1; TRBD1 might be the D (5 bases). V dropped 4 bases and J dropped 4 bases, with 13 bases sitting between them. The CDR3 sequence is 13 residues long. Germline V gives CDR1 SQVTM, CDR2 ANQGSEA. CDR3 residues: CSVGQGGLTEAFF. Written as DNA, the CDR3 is TGCAGCGTTGGTCAGGGAGGACTCACTGAAGCTTTCTTT.

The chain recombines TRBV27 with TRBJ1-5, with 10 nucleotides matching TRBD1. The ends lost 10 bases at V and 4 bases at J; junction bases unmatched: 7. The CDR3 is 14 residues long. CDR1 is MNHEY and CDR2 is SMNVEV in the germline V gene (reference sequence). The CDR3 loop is CATRGQGINQPQHF. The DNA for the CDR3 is TGTGCCACCAGGGGACAGGGGATAAATCAGCCCCAGCATTTT.